Reported below is one TCR beta chain. The trim removed 4 bases at V and 6 bases at J, leaving 5 bases unmatched. Germline CDR1 and CDR2: SGDLS and YYNGEE. The length of the CDR3 is 14 residues. Sequenced by immunoSEQ multiplex PCR; TCRdb stores in-frame clones only, minus some. The table shows 630,000 or so clones, with approximately 89% occurring only once. The sample is drawn from a study of shared T cell receptors in the human thymus. This same sample was also taken into another study, of human thymus T cells. As that study records: Thymic and blood repertoires seemed to favor certain V and J genes.

The chain links TRBV9 to TRBJ2-1; 9 nucleotides match TRBD1. The receptor comes from a boy younger than two with a congenital heart defect. The sample was thymocytes. DNA of the CDR3: TGTGCCAGCAGCCCCGGGACAGGGAGCAATGAGCAGTTCTTC. Its protein is CASSPGTGSNEQFF.